Listed here is a single T cell receptor (beta chain). Antigen specificity is unknown. The CDR3 length is 12 residues. J lost 6 bases, V lost 4 bases, and 1 base had no gene match. The germline V gene encodes CDR1 SGHNT and CDR2 YYREEE (reference sequence). The entry originates in a study of cytomegalovirus exposure and HLA in healthy donors. General study findings and limits: According to the study, roughly 160 TCR beta chains were cytomegalovirus-associated. Both high specificity and high sensitivity reportedly marked the classifier's diagnosis of cytomegalovirus status. The majority of TCR sequences were rare, yet some public TCRs appeared in many donors. Three CMV-associated chains proved CMV antigen-specific in vitro.

The method was immunoSEQ multiplex PCR; TCRdb's version includes in-frame clones alone and lacks a portion of them. Of about 360,000 clones in the sample, 86% are singletons; the top ten hold roughly 0.75%. Sequenced input: PBMCs. The origin of this receptor is a woman aged 18-29 years in good health and CMV-seronegative. The chain couples TRBV5-4 to TRBJ2-7, with 10 positions matching TRBD1. The CDR3: CASSDRGREQYF. The CDR3 coding sequence is TGTGCCAGCAGCGACAGGGGGCGCGAGCAGTACTTC.